A selection of T cell receptor beta chains follows, all from one sample in a study of OX40 agonist ivuxolimab in advanced cancers. Assay used: immunoSEQ multiplex PCR; TCRdb lists only in-frame clones, some missing. The repertoire has about 68,000 clones, about nine tenths of them found once; the top ten carry around 0.33%. Specimen: CD4+ or CD8+ T cells sorted from blood, collected in a trial of the OX40 agonist ivuxolimab. The origin of the receptors is an adult with an advanced solid tumor such as melanoma, head and neck, liver or kidney cancer. CDR3s include the opening cysteine and the closing phenylalanine or tryptophan. Each record gives: J gene, V gene, CDR3 protein.

>TRBJ1-5|TRBV12-5
CASGLGQGASNQPQHF
>TRBJ2-2|TRBV19
CASSILAATGELFF
>TRBJ1-1|TRBV19
CASIIGGAPTEAFF
>TRBJ2-7|TRBV12-5
CASGFGTGASGSSYEQYF
>TRBJ2-1|TRBV7-9
CASQFGTGRNEQFF
>TRBJ1-1|TRBV7-9
CASSGFDRGRVTEAFF
>TRBJ2-7|TRBV6-5
CASSSHTVPYEQYF
>TRBJ2-4|TRBV5-5
CASSLVGGSPAKNIQYF
>TRBJ2-6|TRBV19
CASSRSGANVLTF
>TRBJ1-5|TRBV4-2
CASSQGGGGNQPQHF
>TRBJ1-1|TRBV7-3
CASGDLGWTEAFF
>TRBJ2-3|TRBV7-7
CASSLGTGLGDTQYF
>TRBJ1-6|TRBV7-8
CASSFQGSSYNSPLHF
>TRBJ2-7|TRBV7-8
CASSEQENLASYEQYF
>TRBJ2-7|TRBV5-1
CASSLGGGGSYEQYF
>TRBJ2-4|TRBV13
CASSLRTLAKNIQYF
>TRBJ2-3|TRBV9
CASSVVGGSTPDTQYF
>TRBJ1-2|TRBV5-1
CASSKGRTTTLGYTF
>TRBJ2-1|TRBV5-1
CASSLVAGLITYNEQFF
>TRBJ1-4|TRBV28
CASRADRATNEKLFF
>TRBJ1-5|TRBV18
CASSPLPGPTNQPQHF
>TRBJ2-7|TRBV28
CASREGGYEQYF
>TRBJ1-1|TRBV10-3
CAISESTVNTEAFF
>TRBJ1-2|TRBV7-9
CASSLDSATNYGYTF
>TRBJ2-3|TRBV19
CASTPGGRDTDTQYF
>NA|TRBV6-6
CASSYSVGRGDEQYF
>TRBJ2-1|TRBV6-5
CASNRGSSYNEQFF
>TRBJ1-2|TRBV6-4
CASRREQGPNYGYTF
>TRBJ2-3|TRBV2
CASSELTSGATDTQYF